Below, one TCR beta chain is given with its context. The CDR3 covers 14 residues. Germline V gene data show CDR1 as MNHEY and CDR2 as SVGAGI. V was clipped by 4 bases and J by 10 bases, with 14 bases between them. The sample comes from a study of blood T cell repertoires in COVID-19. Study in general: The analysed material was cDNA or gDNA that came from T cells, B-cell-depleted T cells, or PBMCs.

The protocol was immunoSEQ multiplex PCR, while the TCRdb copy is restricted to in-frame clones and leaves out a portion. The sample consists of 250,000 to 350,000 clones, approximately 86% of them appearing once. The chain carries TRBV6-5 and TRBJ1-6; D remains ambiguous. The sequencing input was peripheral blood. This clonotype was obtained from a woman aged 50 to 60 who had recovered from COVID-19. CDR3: CASSSGSGYSPLHF. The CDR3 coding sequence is TGTGCCAGCAGTTCCGGGTCGGGATACTCACCCCTCCACTTT.